This TCR beta chain was retrieved from a study of cytomegalovirus exposure and HLA in healthy donors. Study-wide background: Findings of an earlier analysis included over 95 million unique TCR beta sequences from 180 million or so T cells.

PCR used 60 Vbeta primers and 13 Jbeta primers. Profiled with immunoSEQ multiplex PCR; TCRdb holds only in-frame clones, not every one. The data hold roughly 200,000 clones, with 80% observed a single time. The donors were healthy bone marrow donors. CDR3 size: 18 residues. V lost 2 bases to trimming and J lost 5 bases; unmatched junction nucleotides: 11. Germline CDR1 is SGHNT and CDR2 is YENEEA. Overall study results and limits: The study listed approximately 170 cytomegalovirus-associated TCR beta chains. A link between a missense DCLRE1C variant and TCR beta V- and J-gene trimming emerged from a later analysis.

Regarding this clone: What it binds is not known.

The specimen was PBMCs. The rearrangement links TRBV11-3 to TRBJ2-2; 10 bases fit TRBD2. This clonotype was sampled from a man in his forties in good health and CMV-seronegative. The CDR3 region has the DNA TGTGCCAGCAGCTTAAATAAGCGGGAGGGTTCATGGACCGGGGAGCTGTTTTTT. Translating it yields CASSLNKREGSWTGELFF.